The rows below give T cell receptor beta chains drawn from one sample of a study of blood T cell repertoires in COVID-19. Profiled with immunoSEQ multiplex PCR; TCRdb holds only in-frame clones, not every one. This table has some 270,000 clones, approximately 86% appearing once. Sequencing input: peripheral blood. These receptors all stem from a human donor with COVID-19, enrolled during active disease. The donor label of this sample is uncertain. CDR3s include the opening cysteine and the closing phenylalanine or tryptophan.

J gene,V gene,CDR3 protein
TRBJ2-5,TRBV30,CAWNTGGAGETQYF
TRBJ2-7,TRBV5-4,CASSFWTAPEAQYF
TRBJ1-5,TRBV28,CASSSVPGQDRGNQPQHF
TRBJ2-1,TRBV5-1,CASSPGVRAGLDEQFF
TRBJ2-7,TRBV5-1,CASSLEGYGSYEQYF
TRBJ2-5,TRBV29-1,CSVALSAQETQYF
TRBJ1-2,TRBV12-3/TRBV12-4,CASSRDRDYGYTF
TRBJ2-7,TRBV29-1,CSVGLGQFYEQYF
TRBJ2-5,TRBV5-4,CASSRTTATQETQYF
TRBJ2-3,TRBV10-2,CASSEASGGDTQYF
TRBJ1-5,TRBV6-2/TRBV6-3,CASSYSDRGRNQPQHF
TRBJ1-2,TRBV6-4,CASRATGLEGYTF
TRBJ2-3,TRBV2,CASSPRVVAGGGTQYF
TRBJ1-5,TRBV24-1,CATSDSYSNQPQHF
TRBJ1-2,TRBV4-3,CASSQEGGSIYGYTF
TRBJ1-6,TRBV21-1,CATATDRLNSPLHF
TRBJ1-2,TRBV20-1,CGRWANYGYTF
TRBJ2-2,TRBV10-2,CASTGVGGNAGELFF
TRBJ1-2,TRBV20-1,CSARAFRTGDF
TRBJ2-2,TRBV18,CASSPRRDDTGELFF
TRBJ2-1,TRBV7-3,CASSHRDREDNEQFF
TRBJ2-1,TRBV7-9,CASSRGGNEQFF
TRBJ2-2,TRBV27,CASSLRDTGELFF
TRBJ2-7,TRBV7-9,CASSPSGRAYEQYF
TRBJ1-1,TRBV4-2,CASSQDRAAHTEAFF
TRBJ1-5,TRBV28,CASSLWAQPQHF
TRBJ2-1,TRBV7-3,CASSYGTSETRNEQFF
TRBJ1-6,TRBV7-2,CASSRDSNSPLHF
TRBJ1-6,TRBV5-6,CASSLDGTGNSPLHF
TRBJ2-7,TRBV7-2,CASSLDGSSATSGAYEQYF
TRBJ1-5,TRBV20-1,CSASNGDGPQHF
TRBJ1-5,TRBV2,CASIPGGSNQPQHF
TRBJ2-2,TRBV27,CASSHLGGSGELFF
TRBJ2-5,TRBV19,CASSPILGLETQYF
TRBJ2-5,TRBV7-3,CASSLRQGAWETQYF